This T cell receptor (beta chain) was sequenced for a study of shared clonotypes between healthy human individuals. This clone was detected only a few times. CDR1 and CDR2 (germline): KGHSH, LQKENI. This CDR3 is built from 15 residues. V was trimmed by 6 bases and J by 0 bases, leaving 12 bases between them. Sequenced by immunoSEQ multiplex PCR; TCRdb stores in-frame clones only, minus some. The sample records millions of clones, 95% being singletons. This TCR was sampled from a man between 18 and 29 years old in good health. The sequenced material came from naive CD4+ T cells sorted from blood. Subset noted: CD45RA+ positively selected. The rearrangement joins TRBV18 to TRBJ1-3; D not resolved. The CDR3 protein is CASSGRVLSGNTIYF. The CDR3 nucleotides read TGTGCCAGCTCCGGCCGGGTGCTCTCTGGAAACACCATATATTTT. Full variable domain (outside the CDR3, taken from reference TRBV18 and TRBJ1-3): NAGVMQNPRHLVRRRGQEARLRCSPMKGHSHVYWYRQLPEEGLKFMVYLQKENIIDESGMPKERFSAEFPKEGPSILRIQQVVRGDSAAYFCASSGRVLSGNTIYFGEGSWLTVV.